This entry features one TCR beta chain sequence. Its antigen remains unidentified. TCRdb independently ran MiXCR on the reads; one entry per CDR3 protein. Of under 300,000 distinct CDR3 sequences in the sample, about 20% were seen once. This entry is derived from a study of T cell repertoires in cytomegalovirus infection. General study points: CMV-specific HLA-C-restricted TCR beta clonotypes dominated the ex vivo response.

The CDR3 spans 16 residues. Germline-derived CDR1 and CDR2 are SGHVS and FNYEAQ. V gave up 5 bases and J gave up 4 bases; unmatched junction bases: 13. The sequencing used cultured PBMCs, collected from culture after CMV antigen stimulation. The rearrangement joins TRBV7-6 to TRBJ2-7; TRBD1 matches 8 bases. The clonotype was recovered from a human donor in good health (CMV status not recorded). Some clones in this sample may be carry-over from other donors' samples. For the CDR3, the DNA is TGTGCCAGCAGCCCCCGCATCGGGACAGGAGGGTACGAGCAGTACTTC. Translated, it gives CASSPRIGTGGYEQYF.